The rows below give T cell receptor beta chains drawn from one sample of a study of cytomegalovirus exposure and HLA in healthy donors. Repertoires were generated with immunoSEQ multiplex PCR, while TCRdb's copy carries only in-frame clones and drops some. The sample contains some 150,000 clones, around 80% of which appear only once. Input material: PBMCs. The receptors originated from a woman aged 45 to 65 in good health and CMV-seropositive. Each CDR3 is given with its conserved first and last residue. A D gene is named only where the DNA matches it firmly. Some rows mark clone size as missing; the rest say once, few, many or name a class of expanded clone.

j_gene	v_gene	d_gene	abundance	CDR3aa	CDR3nt
TRBJ2-3	TRBV5-5	TRBD2	NA	CASRREAHTDTQYF	TGTGCCAGCCGGCGGGAGGCCCACACAGATACGCAGTATTTT
TRBJ2-3	TRBV5-1	TRBD1	once	CASSLGTGAPTDTQYF	TGCGCCAGCAGCTTGGGAACAGGGGCCCCCACAGATACGCAGTATTTT
TRBJ1-3	TRBV10-1	NA	NA	CASAAKAGEGAGNTIYF	TGCGCCAGCGCGGCTAAAGCAGGGGAAGGGGCTGGAAACACCATATATTTT
TRBJ2-5	TRBV11-3	NA	NA	CASSHRDSKETQYF	TGTGCCAGCAGCCACCGGGACTCTAAAGAGACCCAGTACTTC
TRBJ2-3	TRBV19	NA	NA	CASQRTGAGPDTQYF	TGTGCCAGCCAAAGGACGGGAGCGGGCCCAGATACGCAGTATTTT
TRBJ1-1	TRBV4-1	NA	few	CASSLQTAMNTEAFF	TGCGCCAGCAGCCTTCAGACTGCCATGAACACTGAAGCTTTCTTT
TRBJ2-7	TRBV6-1	NA	NA	CASRPAAGYEQYF	TGTGCCAGCCGGCCAGCGGCGGGCTACGAGCAGTACTTC
TRBJ2-3	TRBV10-3	TRBD2	NA	CAISDRLAGNTDTQYF	TGTGCCATCAGTGACCGACTAGCGGGCAACACAGATACGCAGTATTTT
TRBJ2-7	TRBV27	NA	once	CASSLKGSSYEQYF	TGTGCCAGCAGTTTAAAGGGGTCATCCTACGAGCAGTACTTC
TRBJ2-1	TRBV14	TRBD1	few	CASTMGTGFGEQFF	TGTGCCAGCACGATGGGGACAGGGTTTGGTGAGCAGTTCTTC
TRBJ2-7	TRBV9	NA	NA	CASSLGLDPGAYEQYF	TGTGCCAGCAGCCTAGGCCTCGACCCGGGGGCCTACGAGCAGTACTTC
TRBJ1-1	TRBV6-1	TRBD1	NA	CASSSQGAEAFF	TGTGCCAGCAGTTCTCAGGGGGCAGAAGCTTTCTTT
TRBJ1-1	TRBV5-4	NA	NA	CASSSRQTRAQAFF	TGTGCCAGCAGCTCGCGACAGACTCGGGCCCAAGCTTTCTTT
TRBJ1-2	TRBV5-1	NA	NA	CASTDGGDNYGYTF	TGCGCCAGCACCGACGGGGGGGATAACTATGGCTACACCTTC
TRBJ1-4	TRBV9	NA	NA	CASSVQGPDEKLFF	TGTGCCAGCAGCGTACAGGGGCCCGATGAAAAACTGTTTTTT
TRBJ2-2	TRBV4-2	NA	NA	CASSHNSDRNTGELFF	TGTGCCAGCAGCCATAATTCCGACAGGAACACCGGGGAGCTGTTTTTT
TRBJ1-2	TRBV28	NA	NA	CASTPPNTGKGYGYTF	TGTGCCAGCACCCCCCCCAACACAGGGAAAGGGTATGGCTACACCTTC
TRBJ2-7	TRBV6-5	TRBD2	NA	CASTPGLTYEQYF	TGTGCCAGCACCCCGGGACTAACCTACGAGCAGTACTTC
TRBJ1-3	TRBV7-8	NA	NA	CASRGTRGNTIYF	TGTGCCAGCAGGGGGACAAGAGGAAACACCATATATTTT
TRBJ2-2	TRBV5-1	TRBD2	NA	CASSFRLAGPGELFF	TGCGCCAGCAGCTTTCGACTAGCTGGTCCCGGGGAGCTGTTTTTT
TRBJ2-3	TRBV27	NA	NA	CASSSTSTDTQYF	TGTGCCAGCAGTTCAACTAGCACAGATACGCAGTATTTT
TRBJ1-2	TRBV9	NA	NA	CASSAPGTQYGYTF	TGTGCCAGCAGCGCTCCCGGGACACAGTATGGCTACACCTTC
TRBJ2-1	TRBV9	TRBD2	NA	CASSVDLAAYNEQFF	TGTGCCAGCAGCGTAGACCTAGCGGCCTACAATGAGCAGTTCTTC
TRBJ2-1	TRBV5-1	TRBD2	NA	CASSWGTRGVSGFDNEQFF	TGCGCCAGCAGCTGGGGGACTAGGGGGGTGTCAGGCTTCGACAATGAGCAGTTCTTC
TRBJ1-1	TRBV27	NA	NA	CASSSGAIATEAFF	TGTGCCAGCAGTTCAGGGGCAATCGCCACTGAAGCTTTCTTT
TRBJ2-2	TRBV9	NA	NA	CASSVQVTGELFF	TGTGCCAGCAGCGTCCAGGTTACCGGGGAGCTGTTTTTT
TRBJ2-7	TRBV7-9	TRBD1	NA	CASSNRDRPYEQYF	TGTGCCAGCAGCAACCGGGACAGGCCCTACGAGCAGTACTTC
TRBJ1-1	TRBV2	NA	NA	CATLWGEDTEAFF	TGTGCCACCCTGTGGGGGGAGGACACTGAAGCTTTCTTT
TRBJ1-3	TRBV18	NA	NA	CASSKQAGGNTIYF	TGTGCCAGCTCAAAGCAGGCAGGTGGAAACACCATATATTTT
TRBJ1-2	TRBV30	TRBD1	NA	CAWSLILRNRGRYGYTF	TGTGCCTGGAGTCTAATATTGAGGAACAGGGGGCGATATGGCTACACCTTC
TRBJ2-1	TRBV15	NA	NA	CATSRREAHTNEQFF	TGTGCCACCAGCAGGCGTGAGGCCCACACAAATGAGCAGTTCTTC
TRBJ1-1	TRBV7-2	NA	NA	CASRRVSGQLNTEAFF	TGTGCCAGCAGACGGGTGAGCGGACAGTTGAACACTGAAGCTTTCTTT